One and the same sample provided the 23 T cell receptor beta chains below, sequenced in a study of Graves' ophthalmopathy and Graves' hyperthyroidism. RNA transcripts were the source from which TCR beta CDR3 regions were amplified. The library came from an HTBI-primed first-round RT-PCR and a second-round multiplex PCR. TCRdb ran MiXCR on the multiplex PCR reads and lists one entry per CDR3 protein. The sample has about 25,000 distinct CDR3 sequences; around 50% are singletons. What was sequenced was peripheral blood. The receptors shown here come from an adult woman with stable Graves' hyperthyroidism.

This clonotype came up many times. The chain couples TRBV27 to TRBJ2-7; D uncertain. Between the trimmed V and J ends, which lost 3 bases and 3 bases, there was a span of 12 bases. The germline gives CDR1 MNHEY, CDR2 SMNVEV (reference sequence). This CDR3 comprises 14 residues. CDR3 sequence (DNA): TGTGCCAGCAGTTTTATTCCAGGTAACTACGAGCAGTACTTC. The encoded protein is CASSFIPGNYEQYF.

This clonotype is labeled as medium-sized (0.01 to 0.1%). The rearrangement uses TRBV20-1 and TRBJ2-7; 7 nucleotides align to TRBD1. The CDR3 has 14 residues. V was pared by 8 bases and J by 4 bases, with 14 bases of the junction left unmatched. The germline gives CDR1 DFQATT, CDR2 SNEGSKA (reference sequence). CDR3: CSTAPTGLYYEQYF. CDR3 DNA sequence: TGCAGTACAGCCCCGACAGGGTTATATTACGAGCAGTACTTC.

With regard to this clonotype: Since no conserved phenylalanine or tryptophan closes the CDR3, a read error is the likely cause. Because the CDR3's place on the DNA is in doubt, the DNA is left out and the CDR3 is given as listed by TCRdb. V gene TRBV5-1 combines with J gene TRBJ2-5; the D call of TRBD1 is as the table states it, not checked on the DNA. The CDR3 adds up to 12 amino acids, both ends counted. Germline V gives CDR1 SGHRS, CDR2 YFSETQ. The chain's CDR3 is CASSLDAGDLSL.

The chain has TRBV6-5 and TRBJ1-1; 8 bases are shared with TRBD1. This CDR3 region has 13 residues. Unmatched junction bases numbered 5, after V lost 4 bases and J lost 7 bases. The germline gives CDR1 MNHEY, CDR2 SVGAGI. The CDR3 region is CASSSGQGDEAFF. The CDR3 DNA is TGTGCCAGCAGTTCAGGACAGGGTGATGAAGCTTTCTTT.

This sequence joins TRBV15 and TRBJ1-2; weak D call: TRBD1 (6 bases). Germline loops: CDR1 LNHNV, CDR2 YYDKDF (reference sequence). The CDR3 is 14 amino acids. The V end was cut by 0 bases, the J end by 8 bases, with 13 bases between. The DNA for the CDR3 is TGTGCCACCAGCAGAGAATTCTCAGGGGTCGGCTACACCTTC. It yields the protein CATSREFSGVGYTF.

This clonotype is classed as medium-sized. J is TRBJ2-7 and V is TRBV20-1; 8 nucleotides align to TRBD1. After removal of 1 base from V and 4 bases from J, the junction contained 3 bases not matched to a gene. Germline V lookup: CDR1 DFQATT, CDR2 SNEGSKA (reference sequence). This CDR3 has 13 residues. The CDR3 region is CSARVQGEYEQYF. The CDR3 nucleotides read TGCAGTGCTAGAGTACAGGGGGAGTACGAGCAGTACTTC.

A few counts support this clonotype. This may be a read error, as it is one base from a much larger clone. Here the CDR3 omits its conserved ending phenylalanine or tryptophan, so a read error is the likely source. V gene TRBV27 combines with J gene TRBJ2-7; D is unresolved. The germline V gene has CDR1 MNHEY and CDR2 SMNVEV (reference sequence). The V gene lost 3 bases and the J gene lost 0 bases, with 12 bases spanning the gap. CDR3 length equals 15 residues. In DNA, the CDR3 is TGTGCCAGCAGTTTCGGCGGCCACCGCTCCTACGAGCAGTACCTC. Translation: CASSFGGHRSYEQYL.

This clonotype was detected many times. This sequence joins TRBV3-1 and TRBJ2-5, with TRBD1 matching 8 bases. CDR1 and CDR2 (germline): LGHDT, YNNKEL (reference sequence). Trimming took 4 bases from V and 5 from J; bases not matched to a gene: 12. The CDR3 is 16 residues long. The CDR3 nucleotides are TGTGCCAGCAGCCGGGACGGACAGGGCTCGAGGGAGACCCAGTACTTC. This codes for CASSRDGQGSRETQYF.

This clonotype was seen repeatedly, ten times or more. One base away lies a much larger clone, so this may be a sequencing read error. The chain is built from TRBV6-1 and TRBJ2-7, with unresolved D. V lost 6 bases, J lost 2 bases, and 17 bases lay in between. Germline assignment: CDR1 MNHNS and CDR2 SASEGT. The CDR3 is 15 residues long. The CDR3 region has the DNA TGTGCCAGCAGAGCTACTCAATCCGCCGCCTACGAGCAGTACTTC. Amino acid sequence: CASRATQSAAYEQYF.

The V call is TRBV29-1, the J call TRBJ2-1, with 7 nucleotides matching TRBD1. Germline CDR1 and CDR2: SQVTM and ANQGSEA. With 5 bases clipped from V and 3 bases from J, the junction kept 4 bases outside the gene matches. This CDR3 comprises 13 residues. CDR3 DNA sequence: TGCAGCGTTAGGGGACAGAACTACAATGAGCAGTTCTTC. Its translation is CSVRGQNYNEQFF.

The gene calls are TRBV20-1 and TRBJ2-3, with 7 bases aligning to TRBD2. J lost 2 bases, V lost 0 bases, and 11 bases had no gene match. This CDR3 region has 17 residues. CDR1 is DFQATT, CDR2 SNEGSKA, per germline (reference sequence). The CDR3 spells CSARDFRTSSDTDTQYF. CDR3 sequence (DNA): TGCAGTGCTAGAGATTTCCGGACTAGTTCCGACACAGATACGCAGTATTTT.

The V call is TRBV29-1, the J call TRBJ2-5; TRBD2 agrees at 11 bases. This CDR3 is built from 13 residues. The trim removed 7 bases at V and 7 bases at J, leaving 8 bases unmatched. Germline V gene data show CDR1 as SQVTM and CDR2 as ANQGSEA. The CDR3 loop is CSASTSGILTQYF. The CDR3 DNA reads TGCAGCGCGTCGACTAGCGGGATTCTGACCCAGTACTTC.

This clonotype was seen repeatedly, ten times or more. The chain is built from TRBV27 and TRBJ1-1; TRBD1 is a possible D gene (5 bases). Germline CDR1 is MNHEY and CDR2 is SMNVEV (reference sequence). Trimming stripped 5 bases from V and 1 base from J, with 11 bases between. The length of the CDR3 is 14 residues. This chain's CDR3 is CASSIRARNTEAFF. The CDR3 DNA sequence: TGTGCCAGCAGTATCAGGGCGAGGAACACTGAAGCTTTCTTT.

This chain joins TRBV20-1 and TRBJ2-1; maybe TRBD1 (6 bases). Trimming cost V 3 bases and J 8 bases, with 47 bases left between them. The CDR3 extends over 24 amino acids. From germline, CDR1 is DFQATT and CDR2 SNEGSKA (reference sequence). The CDR3 DNA reads as TGCAGTGCTAGGGGGGTAGCCACAGATACGGTGCTCGGTGGACAGCGGCGTGTTGGGGATGAGCAGTTCTTC. Translating gives CSARGVATDTVLGGQRRVGDEQFF.

Notes on this clonotype: The junction and the germline gene differ at one end; a read error may be behind it. The chain has TRBV6-1 and TRBJ2-5; the D gene is possibly TRBD2 (6 bases). The CDR3 has 13 amino acids. The V gene's germline CDR1 is MNHNS and CDR2 SASEGT. Written as DNA, the CDR3 is TGTGCCTGCAGACTAGACAGCGGAGAGACCCAGTACTTC. Translation gives CACRLDSGETQYF.

Regarding this clonotype: The junction does not match germline at one end; this may be a read error. This sequence joins TRBV29-1 and TRBJ1-1; no clear D. CDR1 is SQVTM, CDR2 ANQGSEA, per germline. The CDR3 sequence is 13 residues long. The CDR3 nucleotides are TGCAGCGTTGTAATCCCGGCGGGCACTGAAGCTTCCTTT. Its protein product is CSVVIPAGTEASF. Full variable domain (remainder filled in from reference TRBV29-1 and TRBJ1-1): SAVISQKPSRDICQRGTSLTIQCQVDSQVTMMFWYRQQPGQSLTLIATANQGSEATYESGFVIDKFPISRPNLTFSTLTVSNMSPEDSSIYLCSVVIPAGTEASFGQGTRLTVV.

The chain has TRBV5-1 and TRBJ1-2; D gene ambiguous. CDR1 is SGHRS, CDR2 YFSETQ, per germline. Trimming stripped 5 bases from V and 0 bases from J, with 11 bases between. The CDR3 contains 14 residues. The CDR3 here is CASSRTDANYGYTF. The CDR3 DNA reads TGCGCCAGCAGTCGCACAGATGCTAACTATGGCTACACCTTC.

This clonotype was picked up many times. The chain combines TRBV6-6 with TRBJ2-7; 7 nucleotides agree with TRBD2. The CDR3 consists of 14 residues. V was clipped by 7 bases and J by 4 bases; unmatched bases: 10. The germline V gene has CDR1 MNHNY and CDR2 SVGAGI (reference sequence). The CDR3 nucleotides read TGTGCCAGCACTCGGGCTAGCGGAGCGTACGAGCAGTACTTC. This codes for CASTRASGAYEQYF.

This clonotype was picked up a small number of times. The chain recombines TRBV25-1 with TRBJ2-3, with 8 bases aligning to TRBD2. The V segment lost 6 bases and the J segment 2 bases; nucleotides outside the gene matches: 4. In germline, CDR1 is MGHDK, CDR2 SYGVNS. The CDR3 extends over 14 amino acids. The CDR3 loop reads CASRSGSNTDTQYF. Here the CDR3 DNA reads TGTGCCAGCAGAAGCGGGAGTAACACAGATACGCAGTATTTT.

This clonotype has just one count. The chain joins TRBV19 to TRBJ2-7, with no clear D. CDR1 and CDR2 from the germline V gene are LNHDA and SQIVND (reference sequence). The ends were cut back, 6 bases at V and 2 bases at J, with 11 bases in the middle. There are 13 residues in the CDR3. For the CDR3, the DNA is TGTGCCAGTAGACGGACCGATACCTACGAGCAGTACTTC. It codes for CASRRTDTYEQYF.

Details on this clonotype: A read error is likely, as this CDR3 ends without the conserved phenylalanine or tryptophan. Because the CDR3's place on the DNA is in doubt, the DNA is left out and the CDR3 is given as listed by TCRdb. The chain recombines TRBV11-3 with TRBJ2-6; the DNA was not used to check the table's D call, TRBD2. Germline assignment: CDR1 SGHNT and CDR2 YENEEA. The CDR3 is 13 residues long, counting both termini. The CDR3 sequence is CASSPPGLAGVGT.

Turning to this clonotype: As the CDR3 is not closed by the conserved phenylalanine or tryptophan, this likely results from a read error. The chain carries TRBV28 and TRBJ2-3; unclear D gene. Germline V lookup: CDR1 MDHEN, CDR2 SYDVKM. The CDR3 sequence is 12 residues long. The CDR3: CASGGLSDTQYL. In nucleotides, the CDR3 is TGTGCCAGCGGCGGCCTTTCAGACACGCAGTATCTT.

This clonotype has ten or more counts. A much larger clone lies a single base off, so this may be a read error. This chain connects TRBV6-5 to TRBJ2-7; 9 nucleotides line up with TRBD2. Trimming took 6 bases from V and 2 from J; bases not matched to a gene: 14. CDR3 length: 17 amino acids. Germline V gives CDR1 MNHEY, CDR2 SVGAGI. The CDR3, as DNA: TGTGCCAGCAGCCACTTTGTGGTAGCGGGAGCAGCCTACGAGCAGTACTTC. Translated: CASSHFVVAGAAYEQYF.